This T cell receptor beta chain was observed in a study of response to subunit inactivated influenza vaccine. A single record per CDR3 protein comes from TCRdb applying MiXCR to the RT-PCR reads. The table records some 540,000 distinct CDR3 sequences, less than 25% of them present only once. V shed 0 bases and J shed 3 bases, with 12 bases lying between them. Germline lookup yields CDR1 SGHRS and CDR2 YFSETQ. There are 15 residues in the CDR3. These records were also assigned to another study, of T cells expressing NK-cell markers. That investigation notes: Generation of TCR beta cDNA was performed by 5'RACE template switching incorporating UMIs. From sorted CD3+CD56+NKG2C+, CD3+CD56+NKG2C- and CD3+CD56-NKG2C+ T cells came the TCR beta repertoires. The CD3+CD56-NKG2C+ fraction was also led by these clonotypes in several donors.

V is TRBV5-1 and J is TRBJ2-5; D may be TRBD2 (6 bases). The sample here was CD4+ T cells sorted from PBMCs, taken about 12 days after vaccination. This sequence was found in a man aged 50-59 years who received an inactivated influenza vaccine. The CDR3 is CASSLAGTYKETQYF. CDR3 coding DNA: TGCGCCAGCAGCTTGGCCGGGACTTATAAAGAGACCCAGTACTTC.